A selection of T cell receptor beta chains follows, all from one sample in a study of cytomegalovirus exposure and HLA in healthy donors. Sequencing used immunoSEQ multiplex PCR; TCRdb keeps in-frame clones, though not all of them. The table has tens of thousands of clones, around 80% seen once. Sequencing was carried out using PBMCs. All receptors derive from a male donor in good health and CMV-seropositive. Both conserved end residues are part of each CDR3. Each record gives: clone size, V gene, J gene, D gene, CDR3 protein, CDR3 DNA. A D gene is named only where the DNA matches it firmly. Only some rows state a clone size, as once, few, many or a class for expanded clones.

size: .
V: TRBV7-8
J: TRBJ2-1
D: TRBD2
CDR3: CASSAGLASDNEQFF
DNA: TGTGCCAGCAGCGCGGGACTAGCGAGCGACAATGAGCAGTTCTTC

size: .
V: TRBV6-5
J: TRBJ2-5
D: .
CDR3: CASSYSGGQETQYF
DNA: TGTGCCAGCAGTTACTCCGGGGGCCAAGAGACCCAGTACTTC

size: .
V: TRBV13
J: TRBJ2-5
D: TRBD2
CDR3: CASSSRDYQETQYF
DNA: TGTGCCAGCAGCTCCCGGGACTATCAAGAGACCCAGTACTTC

size: .
V: TRBV7-6
J: TRBJ1-1
D: TRBD1
CDR3: CASSLGQGALNTEAFF
DNA: TGTGCCAGCAGCTTGGGACAGGGGGCTTTGAACACTGAAGCTTTCTTT

size: few
V: TRBV28
J: TRBJ2-3
D: .
CDR3: CAILGFRTDTQYF
DNA: TGTGCCATACTAGGGTTCCGCACAGATACGCAGTATTTT

size: .
V: TRBV19
J: TRBJ2-1
D: .
CDR3: CASFSGVQFF
DNA: TGTGCCAGTTTCTCGGGTGTGCAGTTCTTC

size: once
V: TRBV6-1
J: TRBJ2-3
D: .
CDR3: CASSEGAGKFPDTQYF
DNA: TGTGCCAGCAGTGAAGGGGCAGGGAAGTTCCCAGATACGCAGTATTTT

size: .
V: TRBV5-1
J: TRBJ2-7
D: TRBD1
CDR3: CASSLAGQGFYEQYF
DNA: TGCGCCAGCAGCTTGGCGGGACAGGGCTTTTACGAGCAGTACTTC

size: .
V: TRBV7-9
J: TRBJ2-7
D: TRBD2
CDR3: CASSLGGSTYEQYF
DNA: TGTGCCAGCAGCTTAGGCGGGAGCACCTACGAGCAGTACTTC

size: few
V: TRBV5-1
J: TRBJ2-3
D: TRBD2
CDR3: CASSREGLTDTQYF
DNA: TGCGCCAGCAGCCGGGAGGGCCTAACAGATACGCAGTATTTT

size: .
V: TRBV19
J: TRBJ1-1
D: TRBD1
CDR3: CASSPGQGRTEAFF
DNA: TGTGCCAGTAGTCCCGGACAGGGGAGGACTGAAGCTTTCTTT

size: .
V: TRBV28
J: TRBJ1-1
D: .
CDR3: CASTSYPSLAGMATEAFF
DNA: TGTGCCAGCACTAGTTACCCCTCCTTGGCAGGGATGGCCACTGAAGCTTTCTTT

size: .
V: TRBV9
J: TRBJ2-3
D: TRBD2
CDR3: CASSVTSGRTDTQYF
DNA: TGTGCCAGCAGCGTGACTAGCGGACGCACAGATACGCAGTATTTT